This T cell receptor (beta chain) was recorded in a study of blood T cell repertoires in COVID-19. Overall study: Acute and convalescent COVID-19 specimens originated in the United States, Italy and Spain.

From germline, CDR1 is SGHAT and CDR2 FQNNGV. Trimming took 0 bases from V and 3 from J, leaving 10 bases between them. The length of the CDR3 is 15 residues. Only in-frame clones appear in the TCRdb table, and some are missing; sequencing was by immunoSEQ multiplex PCR. The profile covers about 410,000 clones, with 89% appearing a single time and about 1.8% taken by the ten largest. The J gene is TRBJ2-3, the V gene TRBV11-2; D gene uncertain. This TCR was sampled from a woman aged 25 to 39 who had recovered from COVID-19. The sequenced sample was PBMCs or T cells enriched from blood (not recorded which). CDR3 DNA sequence: TGTGCCAGCAGCTTAGATGTCAGTTTAACAGATACGCAGTATTTT. Translation: CASSLDVSLTDTQYF.